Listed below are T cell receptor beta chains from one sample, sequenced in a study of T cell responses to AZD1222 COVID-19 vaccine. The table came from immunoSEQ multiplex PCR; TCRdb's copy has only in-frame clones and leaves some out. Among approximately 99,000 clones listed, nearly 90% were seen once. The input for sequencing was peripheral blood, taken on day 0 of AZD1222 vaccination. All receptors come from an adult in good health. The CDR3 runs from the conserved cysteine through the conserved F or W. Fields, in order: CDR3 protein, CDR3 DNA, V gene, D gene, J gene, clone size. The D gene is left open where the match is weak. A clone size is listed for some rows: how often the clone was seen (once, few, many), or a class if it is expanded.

CDR3: CASSEWNRNTGELFF
DNA: TGTGCCAGCAGTGAGTGGAATAGAAACACCGGGGAGCTGTTTTTT
V: TRBV2
D: -
J: TRBJ2-2
size: once

CDR3: CASSFVGQPQHF
DNA: TGTGCCAGCAGCTTTGTGGGACAGCCCCAGCATTTT
V: TRBV7-2
D: -
J: TRBJ1-5
size: -

CDR3: CASSLGLGGYTF
DNA: TGTGCCAGCAGCTTAGGGTTAGGAGGCTACACCTTC
V: TRBV7-9
D: -
J: TRBJ1-2
size: -

CDR3: CASSVDISEAFF
DNA: TGTGCCAGCAGTGTTGACATTTCCGAAGCTTTCTTT
V: TRBV2
D: -
J: TRBJ1-1
size: -

CDR3: CASSLQASGSDTQYF
DNA: TGTGCCAGCAGCTTACAGGCTTCGGGGTCGGATACGCAGTATTTT
V: TRBV13
D: -
J: TRBJ2-3
size: -

CDR3: CAWSGGGTDTQYF
DNA: TGTGCCTGGAGTGGGGGGGGCACAGATACGCAGTATTTT
V: TRBV30
D: -
J: TRBJ2-3
size: -

CDR3: CASSYDRVYGYTF
DNA: TGTGCCAGCAGTTACGACAGGGTGTATGGCTACACCTTC
V: TRBV7-2
D: TRBD1
J: TRBJ1-2
size: few

CDR3: CASSWRAGGKWKESYEQYF
DNA: TGTGCCAGCAGTTGGCGTGCTGGGGGAAAGTGGAAGGAGTCCTACGAGCAGTACTTC
V: TRBV6-2/TRBV6-3
D: -
J: TRBJ2-7
size: -

CDR3: CASSVDSGRNQPQHF
DNA: TGTGCCAGCTCGGTAGACAGCGGAAGAAATCAGCCCCAGCATTTT
V: TRBV18
D: -
J: TRBJ1-5
size: -

CDR3: CASSLVGGGGAEETQYF
DNA: TGTGCCAGCAGCTTAGTTGGGGGCGGGGGGGCCGAAGAGACCCAGTACTTC
V: TRBV11-3
D: TRBD2
J: TRBJ2-5
size: -

CDR3: CASSWGTSGQYF
DNA: TGTGCCAGCAGCTGGGGGACCTCCGGGCAGTACTTC
V: TRBV5-4
D: -
J: TRBJ2-7
size: -

CDR3: CSASLTSRLNEQFF
DNA: TGCAGTGCTAGTCTGACGAGCCGACTCAATGAGCAGTTCTTC
V: TRBV20-1
D: -
J: TRBJ2-1
size: -

CDR3: CASSSPSGSSPGETQYF
DNA: TGTGCCAGCAGCTCACCTAGCGGGAGTTCCCCCGGGGAGACCCAGTACTTC
V: TRBV5-4
D: TRBD2
J: TRBJ2-5
size: -

CDR3: CASSVTSSGEQYF
DNA: TGTGCCAGCAGTGTTACCTCCTCGGGTGAGCAGTACTTC
V: TRBV2
D: -
J: TRBJ2-7
size: -

CDR3: CASSFGQGNEKLFF
DNA: TGTGCCAGCAGTTTTGGACAGGGAAATGAAAAACTGTTTTTT
V: TRBV7-9
D: TRBD1
J: TRBJ1-4
size: -

CDR3: CASSLGAMVFF
DNA: TGTGCCAGCAGCTTGGGGGCCATGGTGTTTTTT
V: TRBV5-5
D: -
J: TRBJ1-4
size: -

CDR3: CASSFNTGSGYTF
DNA: TGTGCCAGCAGCTTTAACACAGGGTCGGGCTACACCTTC
V: TRBV5-1
D: -
J: TRBJ1-2
size: few

CDR3: CASSYSWVGEKLFF
DNA: TGTGCCAGCAGTTACTCGTGGGTTGGGGAAAAACTGTTTTTT
V: TRBV6-6
D: -
J: TRBJ1-4
size: -

CDR3: CASSFTSGAYNEQFF
DNA: TGTGCCAGCAGCTTTACTAGCGGGGCTTACAATGAGCAGTTCTTC
V: TRBV3-1/TRBV3-2
D: TRBD2
J: TRBJ2-1
size: -

CDR3: CASSQSMGTGGTEAFF
DNA: TGTGCCAGCAGCCAATCGATGGGGACAGGGGGCACTGAAGCTTTCTTT
V: TRBV16
D: TRBD1
J: TRBJ1-1
size: -

CDR3: CASRLGTGSGNTIYF
DNA: TGTGCCAGCAGGCTCGGGACGGGCTCTGGAAACACCATATATTTT
V: TRBV6-5
D: -
J: TRBJ1-3
size: once

CDR3: CASSYSGSGRDSPLHF
DNA: TGTGCCAGCAGTTACTCGGGTTCGGGCCGGGATTCACCCCTCCACTTT
V: TRBV6-5
D: -
J: TRBJ1-6
size: -

CDR3: CASSLVGAGGPGRETQYF
DNA: TGTGCCAGCAGCTTGGTTGGAGCGGGAGGGCCGGGAAGAGAGACCCAGTACTTC
V: TRBV5-4
D: TRBD2
J: TRBJ2-5
size: -

CDR3: CASELRQGRRNQPQHF
DNA: TGTGCCAGTGAACTACGACAGGGACGCCGCAATCAGCCCCAGCATTTT
V: TRBV19
D: TRBD1
J: TRBJ1-5
size: -

CDR3: CASSLGSRAGDGGYTF
DNA: TGTGCCAGCAGCTTGGGATCTCGGGCGGGGGATGGTGGCTACACCTTC
V: TRBV5-1
D: -
J: TRBJ1-2
size: -

CDR3: CASSFRARTMRAETQYF
DNA: TGTGCCAGCAGTTTCCGGGCCCGCACAATGAGGGCGGAGACCCAGTACTTC
V: TRBV6-2/TRBV6-3
D: -
J: TRBJ2-5
size: -